Included here is one T cell receptor beta chain sequence, with context. The data belong to a study of blood T cells in healthy people across ages. A J-beta primer mix and a sample-barcoded 5' primer were used in a second PCR of about 7 to 12 cycles. TCRdb redid the calling of the 5' RACE reads with MiXCR, one entry per CDR3 protein. Of approximately 770,000 distinct CDR3 sequences in the sample, roughly 50% were seen once. With 6 bases removed from V and 8 bases from J, the gap between germline ends came to 17 bases. Germline CDR1 and CDR2: MNHEY and SVGAGI. CDR3 length equals 14 residues. The clonotype originates from a man aged 30 to 39 in good health. The specimen sequenced was blood. The chain has TRBV6-5 and TRBJ2-1; no clear D gene. CDR3 residues: CASSNDLVWDEQFF. The CDR3 nucleotides are TGTGCCAGCAGCAACGATCTAGTATGGGATGAGCAGTTCTTC.